Below, 29 T cell receptor beta chains from the same sample are listed, as sequenced in a study of CD8+ T cells in alopecia areata. Extraction and reverse transcription of RNA yielded cDNA as the sequencing template. Sequencing was performed with immunoSEQ multiplex PCR; in TCRdb, only in-frame clones are kept and a portion is missing. The sample has 170,000 or so clones; roughly 61% are singletons. Treatment specified: oral pan-JAK inhibitor, 5-10 mg twice daily. This specimen was CD8+ T cells sorted from blood, taken at week 24, from a patient treated with tofacitinib. These receptor sequences come from a human donor with alopecia areata.

A single count supports this clone. V usage is TRBV29-1 and J usage is TRBJ2-7; D is perhaps TRBD2 (7 bases). Germline lookup yields CDR1 SQVTM and CDR2 ANQGSEA. V was pared by 0 bases and J by 2 bases, with 14 bases between. This CDR3 is 15 amino acids long. The CDR3: CSVEEKGGTTYEQYF. The CDR3 nucleotides are TGCAGCGTTGAAGAAAAAGGGGGGACTACCTACGAGCAGTACTTC.

This clone was observed a handful of times. The chain combines TRBV7-9 with TRBJ2-2; D is unresolved. V was trimmed by 11 bases and J by 5 bases, leaving 12 bases between them. The CDR3 totals 12 residues. Germline CDR1 and CDR2: SEHNR and FQNEAQ (reference sequence). CDR3 in amino acids: CADTGDTGELFF. In nucleotides, the CDR3 is TGTGCCGATACCGGAGATACCGGGGAGCTGTTTTTT. Based on the CDR3 plus reference TRBV7-9 and TRBJ2-2, the full variable domain is DTGVSQNPRHKITKRGQNVTFRCDPISEHNRLYWYRQTLGQGPEFLTYFQNEAQLEKSRLLSDRFSAERPKGSFSTLEIQRTEQGDSAMYLCADTGDTGELFFGEGSRLTVL.

The chain uses TRBV29-1 and TRBJ2-7; no definite D call. The CDR3 contains 13 residues. Deletions cut 5 bases from V and 0 bases from J, with 11 bases between. Germline CDR1 is SQVTM and CDR2 is ANQGSEA. The CDR3: CSVLQDHSYEQYF. CDR3 coding DNA: TGCAGCGTTCTCCAGGACCACTCCTACGAGCAGTACTTC.

As for this clone: The junction and the germline gene differ at one end; a read error may be behind it. The V and J genes are TRBV4-1 and TRBJ2-5, with TRBD1 matching 8 bases. Germline CDR1 and CDR2: MGHRA and YSYEKL. This CDR3 contains 15 residues. The CDR3 protein is CASSQEGTGGETQYF. In DNA form, the CDR3 reads TGTGCCAGCAGCCAAGAGGGGACAGGTGGAGAGACCCAGTACTTC.

This chain uses TRBV29-1 with TRBJ1-1; D remains unclear. This CDR3 is built from 13 residues. CDR1 is SQVTM and CDR2 is ANQGSEA in the germline V gene. Trimming removed 7 bases from V and 4 bases from J, with 16 bases in between. CDR3 loop: CSAAPKLGTEAFF. The DNA for the CDR3 is TGCAGCGCCGCGCCCAAGTTGGGCACTGAAGCTTTCTTT.

This sequence joins TRBV15 and TRBJ1-4; D gene unclear. Trimming took off 8 bases at V and 8 bases at J, with 15 bases between the two ends. The CDR3 contains 13 residues. Germline-derived CDR1 and CDR2 are LNHNV and YYDKDF (reference sequence). CDR3 in DNA: TGTGCCACCCAGGACGGGGATCAGGAAAAACTGTTTTTT. Translated: CATQDGDQEKLFF. The full variable domain, in which reference TRBV15 and TRBJ1-4 provide the parts outside the CDR3, is DAMVIQNPRYQVTQFGKPVTLSCSQTLNHNVMYWYQQKSSQAPKLLFHYYDKDFNNEADTPDNFQSRRPNTSFCFLDIRSPGLGDTAMYLCATQDGDQEKLFFGSGTQLSVL.

V usage is TRBV25-1 and J usage is TRBJ2-1, with D possibly matching TRBD1 (6 bases). Germline-derived CDR1 and CDR2 are MGHDK and SYGVNS. The V end lost 6 bases, the J end lost 3 bases, and 12 bases lay between the germline ends. This CDR3 spans 14 amino acids. CDR3 sequence: CASRQGSGYNEQFF. The CDR3 bases are TGTGCCAGCAGACAGGGAAGCGGCTACAATGAGCAGTTCTTC.

V usage is TRBV29-1 and J usage is TRBJ2-7; tentatively, D is TRBD2 (6 bases). Germline V lookup: CDR1 SQVTM, CDR2 ANQGSEA. The CDR3 spans 12 residues. The V and J ends lost 4 bases and 3 bases respectively, with 10 bases between them. This chain's CDR3 is CSVVGGVYEQYF. The CDR3 DNA reads TGCAGCGTTGTGGGGGGTGTCTACGAGCAGTACTTC.

This clone was seen a handful of times. Other DNA sequences in this sample translate to the same CDR3. The chain uses TRBV4-1 and TRBJ1-1; D remains unclear. CDR1 MGHRA and CDR2 YSYEKL come from the germline V gene. V lost 0 bases to trimming and J lost 5 bases, with 7 bases between them. The CDR3 has 13 residues. The CDR3 DNA reads as TGCGCCAGCAGCCAAGACTCCTCAACTGAAGCTTTCTTT. It yields the protein CASSQDSSTEAFF.

V usage is TRBV19 and J usage is TRBJ1-1; 9 positions match TRBD1. The CDR3 covers 11 residues. The junction had 2 bases not matched to a gene; V was cut back by 8 bases and J by 7 bases. The V gene's germline CDR1 is LNHDA and CDR2 SQIVND (reference sequence). In DNA form, the CDR3 reads TGTGCCAGTTGGACAGGGGTTGAAGCTTTCTTT. Amino acids: CASWTGVEAFF.

The chain couples TRBV30 to TRBJ2-7; D not certain. With 3 bases removed from V and 1 base from J, the gap between germline ends came to 13 bases. The germline V gene has CDR1 GTSNPN and CDR2 SVGIG (reference sequence). The length of the CDR3 is 14 residues. CDR3 coding DNA: TGTGCCTGGAGCCCTTTTCCTCCTTCCTACGAGCAGTACTTC. The encoded protein is CAWSPFPPSYEQYF.

The CDR3 reads CASSEESRKNTDTQYF. The CDR3 nucleotides are TGTGCCAGCAGTGAAGAGTCGCGGAAGAACACAGATACGCAGTATTTT. The chain has TRBV6-1 and TRBJ2-3; D not resolved. Trimming cost V 1 base and J 2 bases, with 13 bases left between them. This CDR3 comprises 16 residues. Germline loops: CDR1 MNHNS, CDR2 SASEGT.

This rearrangement joins TRBV29-1 to TRBJ1-1, with D uncertain. The CDR3 is made up of 12 amino acids. V lost 6 bases to trimming and J lost 1 base, with 9 bases between them. CDR1 is SQVTM, CDR2 ANQGSEA, per germline. The CDR3 loop reads CSVFGGNTEAFF. The DNA for the CDR3 is TGCAGCGTCTTTGGCGGGAACACTGAAGCTTTCTTT. Full variable domain (rest looked up from reference TRBV29-1 and TRBJ1-1): SAVISQKPSRDICQRGTSLTIQCQVDSQVTMMFWYRQQPGQSLTLIATANQGSEATYESGFVIDKFPISRPNLTFSTLTVSNMSPEDSSIYLCSVFGGNTEAFFGQGTRLTVV.

This clone was seen a few times. This chain uses TRBV6-5 with TRBJ1-1; possibly TRBD1 for D (6 bases). Per the germline V gene, CDR1 is MNHEY and CDR2 is SVGAGI. The V gene lost 6 bases and the J gene lost 7 bases, with 18 bases spanning the gap. The CDR3 sequence is 14 residues long. CDR3 nucleotide sequence: TGTGCCAGCAGGATTTTGGACAGCGAAAATGAAGCTTTCTTT. The encoded protein is CASRILDSENEAFF.

This chain connects TRBV25-1 to TRBJ2-5; D gene uncertain. CDR1 and CDR2 (germline): MGHDK, SYGVNS. The CDR3 has 12 amino acids. V dropped 2 bases and J dropped 3 bases, with 4 bases sitting between them. Here the CDR3 reads CASSEGKETQYF. CDR3 DNA: TGTGCCAGCAGTGAAGGAAAAGAGACCCAGTACTTC. Using reference TRBV25-1 and TRBJ2-5 for the parts outside the CDR3, the full variable domain is EADIYQTPRYLVIGTGKKITLECSQTMGHDKMYWYQQDPGMELHLIHYSYGVNSTEKGDLSSESTVSRIRTEHFPLTLESARPSHTSQYLCASSEGKETQYFGPGTRLLVL.

In regard to this clone: Given a much more abundant clone one base away, this may be a read error. V gene TRBV25-1 combines with J gene TRBJ1-1; 8 bases map to TRBD1. CDR1 is MGHDK, CDR2 SYGVNS, per germline. V lost 6 bases and J lost 4; bases outside the gene matches: 1. There are 12 residues in the CDR3. In DNA, the CDR3 is TGTGCCAGCAGCACAGGGGGCACTGAAGCTTTCTTT. Its protein is CASSTGGTEAFF.

This clone was detected only a few times. This chain joins TRBV6-6 and TRBJ1-1; no definite D call. Germline CDR1 MNHNY, CDR2 SVGAGI (reference sequence). Trimming took off 0 bases at V and 1 base at J, with 3 bases between the two ends. CDR3 length equals 13 residues. CDR3: CASSYSQNTEAFF. In nucleotides, the CDR3 is TGTGCCAGCAGTTACTCGCAGAACACTGAAGCTTTCTTT.

This chain links TRBV6-5 with TRBJ1-2, with TRBD1 matching over 10 bases. Germline lookup yields CDR1 MNHEY and CDR2 SVGAGI. J gave up 5 bases and V 0 bases, and 6 bases lay outside the gene matches. The CDR3 runs 16 residues. CDR3 DNA: TGTGCCAGCAGTTACTCCCCGGGACAGGGGCCATATGGCTACACCTTC. Residues: CASSYSPGQGPYGYTF.

The V call is TRBV6-5, the J call TRBJ2-5, with TRBD1 matching 7 bases. The CDR3 runs to 14 residues. The germline V gene has CDR1 MNHEY and CDR2 SVGAGI. The ends lost 8 bases at V and 5 bases at J; junction bases unmatched: 11. The CDR3 DNA reads as TGTGCCAGCGGCGACAGGGTGTGGTACGAGACCCAGTACTTC. Amino acid sequence: CASGDRVWYETQYF.

This chain uses TRBV13 with TRBJ2-6; D is uncertain. Trimming left V 8 bases short and J 0 bases short, with 11 bases between. Germline V CDR1 and CDR2: PRHDT, FYEKMQ (reference sequence). This CDR3 spans 15 amino acids. CDR3 sequence reads: CASPLGSSGANVLTF. The CDR3 DNA reads as TGTGCCAGCCCCCTGGGAAGCTCTGGGGCCAACGTCCTGACTTTC.

Concerning this clone: The identical CDR3 is also encoded by other nucleotide sequences in the sample. The chain employs TRBV7-9 and TRBJ2-5; D assignment may be TRBD1 or TRBD2 (5 bases each). Per the germline V gene, CDR1 is SEHNR and CDR2 is FQNEAQ (reference sequence). V was shortened by 5 bases and J by 5 bases, with 6 bases between the two germline ends. There are 11 residues in the CDR3. In DNA, the CDR3 is TGTGCCAGCAGCCGGGGCGAGACCCAGTACTTC. It codes for CASSRGETQYF.

This chain joins TRBV10-3 and TRBJ1-2; D is perhaps TRBD1 (6 bases). The ends were cut back, 3 bases at V and 6 bases at J, with 11 bases in the middle. Per the germline V gene, CDR1 is ENHRY and CDR2 is SYGVKD. The CDR3 has 13 residues. The CDR3 sequence: CAISEGGIDGYTF. For the CDR3, the DNA is TGTGCCATCAGTGAAGGGGGAATAGATGGCTACACCTTC.

CDR3 coding DNA: TGTGCCAGCAGCTTATGGGGATTTACCTATAATTCACCCCTCCACTTT. As protein: CASSLWGFTYNSPLHF. The genes are TRBV13 and TRBJ1-6; no reliable D call. The CDR3 covers 16 residues. From germline, CDR1 is PRHDT and CDR2 FYEKMQ (reference sequence). V lost 2 bases and J lost 2, with 10 bases in between.

V gene TRBV7-9 combines with J gene TRBJ2-5, with 10 bases lining up with TRBD2. Germline values: CDR1 SEHNR, CDR2 FQNEAQ (reference sequence). With V trimmed by 6 bases and J by 4 bases, 14 bases remained unmatched. This CDR3 comprises 17 residues. The CDR3 loop reads CASRRRGSGGARETQYF. DNA for the CDR3: TGTGCCAGCAGGCGCCGCGGGAGCGGGGGGGCAAGAGAGACCCAGTACTTC.

The CDR3 spells CATNPPGFYEQYF. CDR3 DNA sequence: TGTGCCACCAACCCCCCAGGGTTCTACGAGCAGTACTTC. The chain employs TRBV7-9 and TRBJ2-7; maybe TRBD1 (5 bases). The CDR3 consists of 13 residues. Germline loops: CDR1 SEHNR, CDR2 FQNEAQ (reference sequence). Trimming took off 10 bases at V and 3 bases at J, with 16 bases between the two ends.

Only a few counts were recorded for this clone. This chain joins TRBV7-9 and TRBJ2-1, with D possibly being TRBD2 (6 bases). The V end lost 7 bases, the J end lost 5 bases, and 12 bases lay between the germline ends. This CDR3 is 13 amino acids long. Germline CDR1 SEHNR, CDR2 FQNEAQ (reference sequence). The CDR3, as DNA: TGTGCCAGCATGGGGACTCTTAACAATGAGCAGTTCTTC. Translating gives CASMGTLNNEQFF.

This clone was detected a few times. The chain carries TRBV7-9 and TRBJ2-3; possibly TRBD1 for D (6 bases). Germline CDR1 is SEHNR and CDR2 is FQNEAQ (reference sequence). Between the trimmed V and J ends, which lost 4 bases and 6 bases, there was a span of 11 bases. This CDR3 region has 13 residues. The CDR3 DNA reads as TGTGCCAGCAGCTCCAAAGACAGGGATACGCAGTATTTT. It specifies CASSSKDRDTQYF.

This clone was counted a few times. The chain is built from TRBV7-8 and TRBJ1-1, with D unclear. Trimming pared 4 bases from V and 1 base from J, leaving 10 bases between. Germline CDR1 and CDR2: SGHVS and FQNEAQ. The CDR3 length is 14 residues. The CDR3 region is CASSYPWGNTEAFF. For the CDR3, the DNA is TGTGCCAGCAGCTACCCCTGGGGGAACACTGAAGCTTTCTTT.

This clone was picked up a small number of times. This chain joins TRBV5-1 and TRBJ1-1; D remains ambiguous. Germline V CDR1 and CDR2: SGHRS, YFSETQ. The CDR3 contains 13 residues. The ends were cut back, 0 bases at V and 6 bases at J, with 9 bases in the middle. The CDR3 coding sequence is TGCGCCAGCAGCTTGGCCGAGGGCGCTGAAGCTTTCTTT. This sequence encodes CASSLAEGAEAFF.